Listed here are 8 T cell receptor beta chains from one sample, sequenced in a study of CD8 T cells in Susac syndrome. Random hexamers were used to reverse transcribe the RNA input (roughly 0.5 to 1 ug). One entry per CDR3 protein, called by TCRdb with MiXCR from the immunoSEQ multiplex PCR reads. The repertoire consists of roughly 200,000 distinct CDR3 sequences, with more than 90% occurring once and the leading ten covering approximately 0.088%. The specimen sequenced was CD4+ T cells from PBMCs. These receptors came from a human donor with multiple sclerosis.

The J gene is TRBJ1-2, the V gene TRBV27, with 8 bases matching TRBD1. The CDR3 consists of 14 residues. Germline trimming cut 6 bases from V and 6 bases from J; bases unmatched to any gene: 9. Germline lookup yields CDR1 MNHEY and CDR2 SMNVEV (reference sequence). The CDR3 sequence: CASRPQGAYDGYTF. CDR3 DNA sequence: TGTGCCAGCAGACCCCAGGGGGCTTACGATGGCTACACCTTC.

The chain has TRBV29-1 and TRBJ2-6; 8 nucleotides align to TRBD1. CDR1 is SQVTM and CDR2 is ANQGSEA in the germline V gene. CDR3 length equals 14 residues. V shed 3 bases and J 4 bases; nucleotides not matched to a gene: 2. The CDR3 DNA follows: TGCAGCGTTGAGACAGGGGAAGGGGCCAACGTCCTGACTTTC. Translation: CSVETGEGANVLTF.

The chain joins TRBV7-9 to TRBJ2-7; 10 bases line up with TRBD1. The V gene end was trimmed by 5 bases and the J gene end by 7 bases; junction bases not matched to a gene: 11. The CDR3 is 15 amino acids. The germline V gene has CDR1 SEHNR and CDR2 FQNEAQ (reference sequence). This CDR3 reads CASSPTGTGASEQYF. Here the CDR3 DNA reads TGTGCCAGCAGCCCTACCGGGACAGGGGCCAGTGAGCAGTACTTC.

J is TRBJ1-4 and V is TRBV3-1; D perhaps matches TRBD1 (6 bases). The CDR3 consists of 15 residues. Germline CDR1 is LGHDT and CDR2 is YNNKEL (reference sequence). V was cut by 4 bases and J by 8 bases, with 17 bases left in between. Here the CDR3 DNA reads TGTGCCAGCAGCCCCACCCTGGGGGGGCGGGAAAAACTGTTTTTT. Amino acids: CASSPTLGGREKLFF.

The chain links TRBV3-1 to TRBJ1-4; no definite D call. The V end lost 1 base, the J end lost 10 bases, and 7 bases lay between the germline ends. The germline CDR1 and CDR2 sequences are LGHDT and YNNKEL (reference sequence). CDR3 size: 12 residues. For the CDR3, the DNA is TGTGCCAGCAGCCAAGGGGCCGGAAAACTGTTTTTT. Translated: CASSQGAGKLFF.

Here the CDR3 DNA reads TGTGCCAGCCGGGACAGGGGGCTTGGAGGCTACACCTTC. Amino acid sequence: CASRDRGLGGYTF. This chain links TRBV3-1 with TRBJ1-2, with TRBD1 matching over 12 bases. Germline trimming cut 8 bases from V and 8 bases from J; bases unmatched to any gene: 6. Germline lookup yields CDR1 LGHDT and CDR2 YNNKEL (reference sequence). CDR3 length: 13 amino acids.

The gene calls are TRBV18 and TRBJ2-2; perhaps D is TRBD1 or TRBD2 (5 bases each). Germline V gene lookup returns CDR1 KGHSH and CDR2 LQKENI. Trimming took off 3 bases at V and 0 bases at J, with 11 bases between the two ends. The CDR3 runs to 16 residues. The CDR3 DNA is TGTGCCAGCTCACCTTCGCAGGGAGCGAACACCGGGGAGCTGTTTTTT. Protein sequence: CASSPSQGANTGELFF.

The V gene is TRBV29-1, the J gene TRBJ2-1; no firm D call. V shed 7 bases and J shed 1 base, with 11 bases lying between them. The CDR3 loop spans 13 amino acids. In germline, CDR1 is SQVTM, CDR2 ANQGSEA. CDR3 DNA sequence: TGCAGCGCCCCAGAGTCGTCCTACAATGAGCAGTTCTTC. This sequence encodes CSAPESSYNEQFF.